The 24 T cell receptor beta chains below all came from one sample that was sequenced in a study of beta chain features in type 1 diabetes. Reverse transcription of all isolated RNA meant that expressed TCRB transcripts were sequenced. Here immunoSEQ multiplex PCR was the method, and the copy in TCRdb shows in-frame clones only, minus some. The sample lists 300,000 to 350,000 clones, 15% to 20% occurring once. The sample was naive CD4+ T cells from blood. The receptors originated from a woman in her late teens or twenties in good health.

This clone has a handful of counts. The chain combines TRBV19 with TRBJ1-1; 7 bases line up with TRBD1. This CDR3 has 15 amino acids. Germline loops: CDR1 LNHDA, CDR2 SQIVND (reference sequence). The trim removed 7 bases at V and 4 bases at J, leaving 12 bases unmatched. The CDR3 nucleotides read TGTGCCAGTACCTTATTTGAGGGGGCCGTCACTGAAGCTTTCTTT. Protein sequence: CASTLFEGAVTEAFF.

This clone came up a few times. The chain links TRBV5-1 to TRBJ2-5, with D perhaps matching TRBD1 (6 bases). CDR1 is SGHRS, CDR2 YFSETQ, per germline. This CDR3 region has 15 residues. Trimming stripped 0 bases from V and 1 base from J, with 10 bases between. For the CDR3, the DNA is TGCGCCAGCAGCTTGGTGGGGGCCAGCCAAGAGACCCAGTACTTC. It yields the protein CASSLVGASQETQYF.

CDR3 loop: CASRSPQKRGQFF. In nucleotides, the CDR3 is TGTGCCAGTAGATCCCCCCAAAAGCGCGGGCAGTTCTTC. The chain couples TRBV19 to TRBJ2-1; no clear D gene. Germline V gives CDR1 LNHDA, CDR2 SQIVND (reference sequence). V gave up 6 bases and J gave up 12 bases, with 18 bases separating them. This CDR3 region has 13 residues.

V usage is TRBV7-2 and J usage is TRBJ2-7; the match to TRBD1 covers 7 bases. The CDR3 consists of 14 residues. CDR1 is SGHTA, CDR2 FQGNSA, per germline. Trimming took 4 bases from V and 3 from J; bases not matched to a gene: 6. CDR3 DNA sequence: TGTGCCAGCAGCTCCGGGACAGCCCTCTACGAGCAGTACTTC. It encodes CASSSGTALYEQYF.

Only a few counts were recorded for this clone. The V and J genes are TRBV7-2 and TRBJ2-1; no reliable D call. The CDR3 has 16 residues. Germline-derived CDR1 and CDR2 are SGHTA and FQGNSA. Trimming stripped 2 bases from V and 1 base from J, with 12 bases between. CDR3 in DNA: TGTGCCAGCAGCTTACGCCGAGGCTCATCCTACAATGAGCAGTTCTTC. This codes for CASSLRRGSSYNEQFF.

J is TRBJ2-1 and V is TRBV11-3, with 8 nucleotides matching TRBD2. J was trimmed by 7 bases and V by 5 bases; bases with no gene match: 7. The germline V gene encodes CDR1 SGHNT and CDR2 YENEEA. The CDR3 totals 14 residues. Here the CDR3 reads CASSLPGGRNEQFF. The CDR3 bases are TGTGCCAGCAGCCTCCCGGGAGGGCGTAATGAGCAGTTCTTC.

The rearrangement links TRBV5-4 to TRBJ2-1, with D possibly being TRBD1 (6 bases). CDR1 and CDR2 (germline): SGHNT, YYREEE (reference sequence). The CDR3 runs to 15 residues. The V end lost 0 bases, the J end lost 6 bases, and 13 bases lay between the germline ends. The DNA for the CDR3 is TGTGCCAGCAGCTTGGAACAGGGAACGACCAATGAGCAGTTCTTC. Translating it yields CASSLEQGTTNEQFF. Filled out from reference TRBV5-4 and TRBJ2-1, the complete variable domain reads ETGVTQSPTHLIKTRGQQVTLRCSSQSGHNTVSWYQQALGQGPQFIFQYYREEENGRGNFPPRFSGLQFPNYSSELNVNALELDDSALYLCASSLEQGTTNEQFFGPGTRLTVL.

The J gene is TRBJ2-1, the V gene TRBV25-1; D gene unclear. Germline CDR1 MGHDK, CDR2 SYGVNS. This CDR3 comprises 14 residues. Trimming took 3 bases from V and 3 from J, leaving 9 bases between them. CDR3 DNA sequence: TGTGCCAGCAGTGATGTGGGCAGCTACAATGAGCAGTTCTTC. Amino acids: CASSDVGSYNEQFF.

The CDR3 coding sequence is TGTGCCTGGAGTGTACAGGGGGCCTCTAATTCACCCCTCCACTTT. This encodes CAWSVQGASNSPLHF. This chain connects TRBV30 to TRBJ1-6, with 9 bases that match TRBD1. V lost 0 bases, J lost 6 bases, and 3 bases stayed unmatched. The CDR3 is 15 residues long. Germline-derived CDR1 and CDR2 are GTSNPN and SVGIG (reference sequence).

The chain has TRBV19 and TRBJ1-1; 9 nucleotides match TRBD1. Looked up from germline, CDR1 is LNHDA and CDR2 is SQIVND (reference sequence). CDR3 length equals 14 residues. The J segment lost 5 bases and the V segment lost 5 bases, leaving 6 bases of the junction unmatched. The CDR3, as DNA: TGTGCCAGTAGTGCGGACAGGGGAGGGACTGAAGCTTTCTTT. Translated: CASSADRGGTEAFF.

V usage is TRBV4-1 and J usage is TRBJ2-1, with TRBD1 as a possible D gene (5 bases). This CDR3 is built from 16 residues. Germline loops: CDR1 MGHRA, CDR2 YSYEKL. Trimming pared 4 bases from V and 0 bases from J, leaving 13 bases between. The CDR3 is CASSLRQLSSYNEQFF. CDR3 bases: TGCGCCAGCAGCCTTCGACAGCTTAGCTCCTACAATGAGCAGTTCTTC.

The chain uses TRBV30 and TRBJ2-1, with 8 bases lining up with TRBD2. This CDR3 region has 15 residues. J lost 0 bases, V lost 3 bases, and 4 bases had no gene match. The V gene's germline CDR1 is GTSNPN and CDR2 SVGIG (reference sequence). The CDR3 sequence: CAWRRGTSSYNEQFF. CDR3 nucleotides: TGTGCCTGGAGACGGGGGACTAGCTCCTACAATGAGCAGTTCTTC.

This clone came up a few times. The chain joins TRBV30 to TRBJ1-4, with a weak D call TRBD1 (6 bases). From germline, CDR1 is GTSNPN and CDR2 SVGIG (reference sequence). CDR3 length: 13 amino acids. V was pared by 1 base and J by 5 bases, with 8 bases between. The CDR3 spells CAWSEGTNEKLFF. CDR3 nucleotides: TGTGCCTGGAGTGAGGGGACAAATGAAAAACTGTTTTTT. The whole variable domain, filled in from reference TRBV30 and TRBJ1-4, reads SQTIHQWPATLVQPVGSPLSLECTVEGTSNPNLYWYRQAAGRGLQLLFYSVGIGQISSEVPQNLSASRPQDRQFILSSKKLLLSDSGFYLCAWSEGTNEKLFFGSGTQLSVL.

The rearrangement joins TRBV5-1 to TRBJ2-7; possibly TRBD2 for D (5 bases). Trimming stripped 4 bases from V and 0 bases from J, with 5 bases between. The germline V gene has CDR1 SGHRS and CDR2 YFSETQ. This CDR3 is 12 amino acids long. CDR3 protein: CASSGSSYEQYF. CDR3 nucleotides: TGCGCCAGCAGCGGGAGCTCCTACGAGCAGTACTTC.

CDR3 sequence reads: CASSQEIGGGAIETQYF. The CDR3 coding sequence is TGCGCCAGCAGCCAAGAGATCGGCGGGGGGGCCATAGAGACCCAGTACTTC. The chain links TRBV4-3 to TRBJ2-5; 9 nucleotides line up with TRBD2. CDR1 is LGHNA, CDR2 YSLEER, per germline. The J segment lost 4 bases and the V segment lost 0 bases, leaving 9 bases of the junction unmatched. The CDR3 extends over 17 amino acids.

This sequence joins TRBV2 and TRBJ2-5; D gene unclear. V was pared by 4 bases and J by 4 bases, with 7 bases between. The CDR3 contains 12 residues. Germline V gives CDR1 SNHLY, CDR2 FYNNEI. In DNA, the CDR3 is TGTGCCAGCAGTGTCGGTGTAGAGACCCAGTACTTC. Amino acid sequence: CASSVGVETQYF. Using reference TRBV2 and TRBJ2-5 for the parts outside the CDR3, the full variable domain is EPEVTQTPSHQVTQMGQEVILRCVPISNHLYFYWYRQILGQKVEFLVSFYNNEISEKSEIFDDQFSVERPDGSNFTLKIRSTKLEDSAMYFCASSVGVETQYFGPGTRLLVL.

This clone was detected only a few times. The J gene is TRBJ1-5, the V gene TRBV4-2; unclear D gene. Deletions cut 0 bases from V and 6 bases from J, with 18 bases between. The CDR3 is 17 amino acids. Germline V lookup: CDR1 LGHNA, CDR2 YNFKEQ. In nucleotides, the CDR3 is TGTGCCAGCAGCCAAGAGGTCCAGGCAGTCCTACGTCAGCCCCAGCATTTT. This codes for CASSQEVQAVLRQPQHF.

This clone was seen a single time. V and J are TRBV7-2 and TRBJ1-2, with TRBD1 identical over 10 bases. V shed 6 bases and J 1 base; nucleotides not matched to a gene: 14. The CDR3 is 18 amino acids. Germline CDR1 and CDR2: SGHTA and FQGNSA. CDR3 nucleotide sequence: TGTGCCAGCAGGCCTACCGGGACAGGGGCCCCACGTAACTATGGCTACACCTTC. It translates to CASRPTGTGAPRNYGYTF.

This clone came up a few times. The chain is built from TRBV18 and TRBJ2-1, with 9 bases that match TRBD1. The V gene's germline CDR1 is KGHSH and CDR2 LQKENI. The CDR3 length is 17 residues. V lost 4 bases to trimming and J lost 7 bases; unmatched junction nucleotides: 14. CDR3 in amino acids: CASSRFRDRVLDNEQFF. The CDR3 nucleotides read TGTGCCAGCTCACGATTCCGGGACAGGGTTTTAGATAATGAGCAGTTCTTC.

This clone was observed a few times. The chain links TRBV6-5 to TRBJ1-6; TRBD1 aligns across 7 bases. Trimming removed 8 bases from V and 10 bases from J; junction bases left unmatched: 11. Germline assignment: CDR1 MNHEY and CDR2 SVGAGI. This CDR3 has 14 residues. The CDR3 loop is CASGQTGSGSPLHF. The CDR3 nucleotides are TGTGCCAGCGGTCAGACAGGGTCAGGCTCACCCCTCCACTTT.

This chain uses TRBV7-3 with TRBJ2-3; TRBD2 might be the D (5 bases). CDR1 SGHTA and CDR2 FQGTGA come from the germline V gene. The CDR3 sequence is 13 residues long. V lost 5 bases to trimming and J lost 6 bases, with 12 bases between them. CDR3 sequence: CASSVTGKDTQYF. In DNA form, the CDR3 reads TGTGCCAGCAGCGTCACGGGGAAGGATACGCAGTATTTT.

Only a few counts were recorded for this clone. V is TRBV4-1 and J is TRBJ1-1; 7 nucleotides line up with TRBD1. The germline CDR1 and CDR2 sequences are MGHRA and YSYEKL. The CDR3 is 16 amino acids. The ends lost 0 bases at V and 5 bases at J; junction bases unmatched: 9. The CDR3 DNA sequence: TGCGCCAGCAGCCAAGACCCGACAGGGAGGAGGACTGAAGCTTTCTTT. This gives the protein CASSQDPTGRRTEAFF.

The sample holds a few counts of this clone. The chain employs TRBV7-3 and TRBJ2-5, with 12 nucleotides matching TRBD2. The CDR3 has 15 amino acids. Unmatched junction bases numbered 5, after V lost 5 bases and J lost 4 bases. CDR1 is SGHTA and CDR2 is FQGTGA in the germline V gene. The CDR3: CASSPGLAGIETQYF. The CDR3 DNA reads TGTGCCAGCAGCCCCGGACTAGCGGGGATAGAGACCCAGTACTTC.

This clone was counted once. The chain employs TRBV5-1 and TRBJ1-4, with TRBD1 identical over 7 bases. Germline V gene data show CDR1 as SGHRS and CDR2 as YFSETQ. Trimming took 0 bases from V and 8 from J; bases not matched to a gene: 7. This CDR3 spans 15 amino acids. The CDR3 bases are TGCGCCAGCAGCTTGGACGAGGGGGCCGGAGAAAAACTGTTTTTT. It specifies CASSLDEGAGEKLFF.